This T cell receptor beta chain was sequenced during a study of post-analysis software for immune sequencing data. Germline CDR1 is DFQATT and CDR2 is SNEGSKA (reference sequence). The CDR3 is 14 residues long. Of note for this clonotype: Its specificity is unknown.

Tagging with unique molecular identifiers was a feature of the TCR beta cDNA libraries. Between about 1 and 11 million T cells gave rise to hundreds of thousands of cDNA molecules. TCRdb re-called the PCR reads through MiXCR, storing one row per CDR3 protein. The sample lists hundreds of thousands of distinct CDR3 sequences, around 27% occurring once. Overall study findings and caveats: Patients carried 4 or 5 TRBV segments more frequently than controls did, and TRBV5-6, TRBV5-1 and TRBV20-1 were among them. Significantly lower normalized Chao1 diversity was seen in multiple sclerosis patients than in controls.

Source material: blood. This TCR derives from a girl aged 5 to 17 with multiple sclerosis. The gene calls are TRBV20-1 and TRBJ2-4; maybe TRBD1 (6 bases). The J call may be in error: the DNA end matches TRBJ2-7 better. The CDR3 region has the DNA TGCAGTGCTCTCACAACAGGGTATCTAGGCGAGCAGTACTTC. It translates to CSALTTGYLGEQYF.